This T cell receptor beta chain derives from a study of siplizumab effects on memory and regulatory T cells. Around 10^5 TCR templates underwent assay in every sample. Some clones are missing from TCRdb's copy, which holds only in-frame ones; the method was immunoSEQ multiplex PCR. This sample carries about 110,000 clones, about 91% of them seen once, and the ten largest clones take under 0.75%. This CDR3 has 13 residues. Deletions cut 0 bases from V and 2 bases from J, with 5 bases between. Germline lookup yields CDR1 SGHNT and CDR2 YYREEE (reference sequence). This sequence joins TRBV5-4 and TRBJ1-1; the D is unclear. The sequence derives from a human donor in good health. Sample: Tregs sorted from blood. CDR3 sequence reads: CASSLVRNTEAFF. As DNA, the CDR3 is TGTGCCAGCAGCTTGGTACGAAACACTGAAGCTTTCTTT.